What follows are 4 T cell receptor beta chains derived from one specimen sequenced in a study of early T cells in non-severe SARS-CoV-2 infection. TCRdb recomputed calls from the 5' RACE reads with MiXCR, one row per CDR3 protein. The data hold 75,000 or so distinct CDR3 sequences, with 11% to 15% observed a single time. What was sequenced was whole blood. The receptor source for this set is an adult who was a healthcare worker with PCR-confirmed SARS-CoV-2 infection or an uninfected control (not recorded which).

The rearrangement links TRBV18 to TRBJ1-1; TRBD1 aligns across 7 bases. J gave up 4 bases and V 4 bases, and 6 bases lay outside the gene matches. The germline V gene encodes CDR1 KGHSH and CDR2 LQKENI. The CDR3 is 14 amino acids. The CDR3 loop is CASSQEQGITEAFF. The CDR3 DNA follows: TGTGCCAGCTCACAGGAACAGGGGATCACTGAAGCTTTCTTT.

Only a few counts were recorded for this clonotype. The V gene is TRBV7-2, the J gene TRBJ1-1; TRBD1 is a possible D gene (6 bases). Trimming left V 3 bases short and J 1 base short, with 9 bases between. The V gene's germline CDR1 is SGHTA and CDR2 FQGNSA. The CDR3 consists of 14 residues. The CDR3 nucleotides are TGTGCCAGCAGCTTGGACAGACAGAACACTGAAGCTTTCTTT. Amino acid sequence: CASSLDRQNTEAFF.

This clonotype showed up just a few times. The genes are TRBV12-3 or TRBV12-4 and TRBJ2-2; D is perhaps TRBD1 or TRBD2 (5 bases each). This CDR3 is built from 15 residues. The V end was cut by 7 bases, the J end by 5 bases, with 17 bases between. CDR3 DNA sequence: TGTGCCAGCACCTGGGGGTCTACCTTAACCGGGGAGCTGTTTTTT. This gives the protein CASTWGSTLTGELFF.

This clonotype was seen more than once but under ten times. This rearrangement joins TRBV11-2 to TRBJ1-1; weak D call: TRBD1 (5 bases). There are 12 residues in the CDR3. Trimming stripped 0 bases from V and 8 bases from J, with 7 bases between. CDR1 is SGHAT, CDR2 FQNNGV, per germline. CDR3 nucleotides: TGTGCCAGCAGCTTAGACCGGACAGAAGCTTTCTTT. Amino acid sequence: CASSLDRTEAFF.